A single sample gave rise to the 26 T cell receptor beta chains below, sequenced in a study of beta chain features in type 1 diabetes. Since all of the isolated RNA was reverse transcribed, expressed TCRB transcripts were what got sequenced. Sequenced by immunoSEQ multiplex PCR; TCRdb stores in-frame clones only, minus some. The data show almost 350,000 clones, 15% to 20% seen once. The sequenced material came from naive CD4+ T cells from blood. The receptors derive from a woman between 18 and 30 years old in good health.

The chain employs TRBV7-2 and TRBJ1-1; perhaps TRBD1 as D (6 bases). Germline values: CDR1 SGHTA, CDR2 FQGNSA. CDR3 length equals 13 residues. Trimming removed 5 bases at V and 2 bases at J, with 9 bases between. CDR3 amino acids: CASSRGTNTEAFF. The CDR3 coding sequence is TGTGCCAGCAGCAGGGGGACAAACACTGAAGCTTTCTTT.

This chain links TRBV7-2 with TRBJ2-3, with D possibly being TRBD2 (6 bases). Germline V lookup: CDR1 SGHTA, CDR2 FQGNSA. This CDR3 is built from 15 residues. The V gene lost 5 bases and the J gene lost 2 bases, with 14 bases spanning the gap. In nucleotides, the CDR3 is TGTGCCAGCAGCAACCGGGACTCGCACACAGATACGCAGTATTTT. Its protein product is CASSNRDSHTDTQYF.

The rearrangement uses TRBV5-6 and TRBJ2-1, with D unresolved. The CDR3 runs 15 residues. CDR1 and CDR2 (germline): SGHDT, YYEEEE. Trimming left V 4 bases short and J 5 bases short, with 16 bases between. The CDR3 is CASSRAVDLNNEQFF. As DNA, the CDR3 is TGTGCCAGCAGCCGCGCGGTGGATTTGAACAATGAGCAGTTCTTC.

This clone was seen more than once but under ten times. The rearrangement links TRBV29-1 to TRBJ1-1; D gene unclear. The CDR3 loop spans 13 amino acids. V was pared by 4 bases and J by 5 bases, with 14 bases between. Per the germline V gene, CDR1 is SQVTM and CDR2 is ANQGSEA. The CDR3 bases are TGCAGCGTTGCTCCCAGGATTGGGACTGAAGCTTTCTTT. Protein: CSVAPRIGTEAFF.

To note about this clone: Other DNA variants within this sample encode the same CDR3. The V call is TRBV7-9, the J call TRBJ1-2; 10 bases line up with TRBD1. After removal of 4 bases from V and 5 bases from J, the junction contained 1 base not matched to a gene. Germline values: CDR1 SEHNR, CDR2 FQNEAQ (reference sequence). The CDR3 length is 13 residues. The CDR3 loop reads CASSSGQGYGYTF. The CDR3 region has the DNA TGTGCCAGCAGCTCGGGACAGGGGTATGGCTACACCTTC.

This clone was picked up a small number of times. The chain is built from TRBV30 and TRBJ1-2; 8 bases match TRBD1. V lost 2 bases to trimming and J lost 4 bases; unmatched junction nucleotides: 9. Germline loops: CDR1 GTSNPN, CDR2 SVGIG (reference sequence). This CDR3 is 15 amino acids long. CDR3 in amino acids: CAWSPPGQVGYGYTF. CDR3 coding DNA: TGTGCCTGGAGTCCCCCGGGACAGGTGGGCTATGGCTACACCTTC. Based on the CDR3 plus reference TRBV30 and TRBJ1-2, the full variable domain is SQTIHQWPATLVQPVGSPLSLECTVEGTSNPNLYWYRQAAGRGLQLLFYSVGIGQISSEVPQNLSASRPQDRQFILSSKKLLLSDSGFYLCAWSPPGQVGYGYTFGSGTRLTVV.

CDR3 bases: TGTGCCACCAGCCGGGGGAATACAGAGACCCAGTACTTC. Translating it yields CATSRGNTETQYF. The chain is built from TRBV10-3 and TRBJ2-5; the D gene is possibly TRBD2 (6 bases). In germline, CDR1 is ENHRY, CDR2 SYGVKD. There are 13 residues in the CDR3. V was pared by 10 bases and J by 4 bases, with 16 bases between.

This clone was seen a few times. Within the sample, other DNA sequences also encode this same CDR3. The chain uses TRBV29-1 and TRBJ1-1, with a possible D match to TRBD1 (6 bases). Germline CDR1 reads SQVTM; CDR2 reads ANQGSEA. V was cut by 5 bases and J by 5 bases, with 12 bases left in between. This CDR3 is built from 12 residues. The CDR3 bases are TGCAGCGTTTGGGGGCTGGGTACTGAAGCTTTCTTT. Amino acids: CSVWGLGTEAFF.

The chain carries TRBV5-4 and TRBJ1-2; 7 positions match TRBD1. Per the germline V gene, CDR1 is SGHNT and CDR2 is YYREEE (reference sequence). This CDR3 spans 14 amino acids. The ends lost 2 bases at V and 8 bases at J; junction bases unmatched: 9. The CDR3 here is CASSFIDRVEGYTF. The CDR3 bases are TGTGCCAGCAGCTTCATAGACAGGGTGGAGGGCTACACCTTC.

Points on this clone: The sample contains more than one DNA sequence encoding this CDR3. The CDR3 coding sequence is TGTGCCTGGCGCAGGGAAGGAGAGACCCAGTACTTC. Its protein is CAWRREGETQYF. This chain uses TRBV30 with TRBJ2-5; TRBD1 is a possible D gene (5 bases). In germline, CDR1 is GTSNPN, CDR2 SVGIG (reference sequence). V was cut by 5 bases and J by 4 bases, with 11 bases left in between. The CDR3 runs 12 residues.

The chain joins TRBV15 to TRBJ2-3; 12 bases line up with TRBD2. J was trimmed by 3 bases and V by 3 bases; bases with no gene match: 7. This CDR3 contains 17 residues. Germline CDR1 LNHNV, CDR2 YYDKDF (reference sequence). The chain's CDR3 is CATSRTLTSGGTDTQYF. The CDR3 coding sequence is TGTGCCACCAGCAGGACCCTGACTAGCGGGGGAACAGATACGCAGTATTTT.

The chain joins TRBV5-1 to TRBJ2-1; D may be TRBD2 (6 bases). This CDR3 contains 15 residues. Trimming shortened V by 4 bases and J by 1 base, and 12 bases separated the two germline ends. In germline, CDR1 is SGHRS, CDR2 YFSETQ. CDR3: CASSLGGNSYNEQFF. CDR3 in DNA: TGCGCCAGCAGCCTAGGAGGGAATTCCTACAATGAGCAGTTCTTC.

In its sample, this clone was seen a few times. The CDR3 protein is CAWSEGLATKNIQYF. CDR3 nucleotides: TGTGCCTGGAGTGAGGGACTCGCAACCAAAAACATTCAGTACTTC. This chain joins TRBV30 and TRBJ2-4, with D maybe TRBD2 (6 bases). The CDR3 loop spans 15 amino acids. CDR1 is GTSNPN and CDR2 is SVGIG in the germline V gene (reference sequence). V gave up 1 base and J gave up 2 bases, with 12 bases separating them. The full variable domain, rest sourced from reference TRBV30 and TRBJ2-4, is SQTIHQWPATLVQPVGSPLSLECTVEGTSNPNLYWYRQAAGRGLQLLFYSVGIGQISSEVPQNLSASRPQDRQFILSSKKLLLSDSGFYLCAWSEGLATKNIQYFGAGTRLSVL.

The chain is built from TRBV19 and TRBJ1-2; 9 bases agree with TRBD1. Germline V gives CDR1 LNHDA, CDR2 SQIVND (reference sequence). The CDR3 covers 16 residues. V was pared by 2 bases and J by 6 bases, with 10 bases of the junction left unmatched. The CDR3 region is CASSIPGTGFIDGYTF. CDR3 nucleotide sequence: TGTGCCAGTAGTATACCCGGGACAGGGTTTATCGATGGCTACACCTTC.

Details on this clone: One junction end disagrees with the germline gene, perhaps due to a read error. The chain employs TRBV7-7 and TRBJ2-1, with D uncertain. Germline CDR1 reads SSHAT; CDR2 reads FNYEAQ (reference sequence). The CDR3 contains 15 residues. Here the CDR3 reads CASSLRLVSYNEQFF. The CDR3 DNA follows: TGTGCTAGCAGCCTCCGACTCGTCTCCTACAATGAGCAGTTCTTC.

This rearrangement joins TRBV30 to TRBJ1-2; possibly TRBD1 for D (5 bases). V shed 4 bases and J shed 4 bases, with 10 bases lying between them. The CDR3 consists of 12 residues. Looked up from germline, CDR1 is GTSNPN and CDR2 is SVGIG (reference sequence). The CDR3 DNA reads as TGTGCCTGGAATAGCAGGGCCTATGGCTACACCTTC. Protein product: CAWNSRAYGYTF.

The CDR3 loop reads CATSRDPSRLDPYEQYF. The CDR3 nucleotides are TGTGCCACCAGCAGAGATCCTTCCCGACTAGATCCCTACGAGCAGTACTTC. The chain employs TRBV15 and TRBJ2-7, with D perhaps TRBD2 (6 bases). Trimming removed 0 bases from V and 2 bases from J, with 17 bases in between. The CDR3 length is 17 residues. CDR1 and CDR2 from the germline V gene are LNHNV and YYDKDF (reference sequence).

The rearrangement uses TRBV13 and TRBJ1-1; no clear D gene. Deletions cut 7 bases from V and 1 base from J, with 10 bases between. From germline, CDR1 is PRHDT and CDR2 FYEKMQ (reference sequence). There are 13 residues in the CDR3. CDR3 DNA sequence: TGTGCCAGCAAATTCACAGCGAACACTGAAGCTTTCTTT. Residues: CASKFTANTEAFF.

A few counts support this clone. The genes are TRBV5-1 and TRBJ2-6; TRBD1 is a possible D gene (5 bases). The CDR3 is 16 amino acids. Trimming removed 0 bases from V and 0 bases from J, with 7 bases in between. The germline CDR1 and CDR2 sequences are SGHRS and YFSETQ. The DNA for the CDR3 is TGCGCCAGCAGCTTGGTTACAGGCTCTGGGGCCAACGTCCTGACTTTC. As protein: CASSLVTGSGANVLTF.

This clone has just a few counts. The genes are TRBV30 and TRBJ2-6, with D possibly matching TRBD1 (6 bases). The CDR3 contains 16 residues. V lost 2 bases and J lost 1, with 12 bases in between. Germline V gene data show CDR1 as GTSNPN and CDR2 as SVGIG (reference sequence). CDR3 protein: CAWSSTGRSGANVLTF. CDR3 coding DNA: TGTGCCTGGAGTTCAACAGGGAGATCTGGGGCCAACGTCCTGACTTTC.

The V gene is TRBV5-4, the J gene TRBJ1-2, with TRBD1 identical over 8 bases. This CDR3 region has 14 residues. V dropped 4 bases and J dropped 2; count of bases not matched to a gene: 4. CDR1 is SGHNT and CDR2 is YYREEE in the germline V gene (reference sequence). The CDR3 sequence is CASSLRTGNYGYTF. The CDR3 nucleotides are TGTGCCAGCAGCCTCCGGACAGGGAACTATGGCTACACCTTC.

The chain is built from TRBV9 and TRBJ1-1; D is undetermined. The V gene's germline CDR1 is SGDLS and CDR2 YYNGEE. The V gene lost 0 bases and the J gene lost 11 bases, with 17 bases spanning the gap. This CDR3 is 14 amino acids long. CDR3: CASSVEATFREAFF. CDR3 nucleotides: TGTGCCAGCAGCGTAGAGGCGACCTTTAGGGAGGCTTTCTTT.

This sequence joins TRBV28 and TRBJ2-1; D is unresolved. V lost 6 bases, J lost 3 bases, and 9 bases lay in between. Per the germline V gene, CDR1 is MDHEN and CDR2 is SYDVKM. The length of the CDR3 is 13 residues. CDR3 in DNA: TGTGCCAGCAGGGCGGTAGACTACAATGAGCAGTTCTTC. This gives the protein CASRAVDYNEQFF.

A few counts support this clone. This rearrangement joins TRBV7-2 to TRBJ2-2; D gene uncertain. CDR3 length equals 12 residues. Germline V CDR1 and CDR2: SGHTA, FQGNSA. The ends were cut back, 4 bases at V and 4 bases at J, with 4 bases in the middle. The CDR3 is CASSYITGELFF. In DNA, the CDR3 is TGTGCCAGCAGCTACATCACCGGGGAGCTGTTTTTT.

This clone came up a few times. CDR3 sequence reads: CASRSDRALFSEAFF. In DNA form, the CDR3 reads TGTGCCAGCAGGTCAGACAGGGCCCTCTTCTCTGAAGCTTTCTTT. The chain is built from TRBV7-9 and TRBJ1-1; TRBD1 matches 7 bases. Per the germline V gene, CDR1 is SEHNR and CDR2 is FQNEAQ (reference sequence). Germline trimming cut 6 bases from V and 6 bases from J; bases unmatched to any gene: 13. This CDR3 is 15 amino acids long.

This chain connects TRBV7-2 to TRBJ1-3; 8 positions match TRBD1. The CDR3 extends over 17 amino acids. Germline CDR1 reads SGHTA; CDR2 reads FQGNSA. V was pared by 4 bases and J by 0 bases, with 8 bases of the junction left unmatched. The DNA of the CDR3 is TGTGCCAGCAGCTCAGGACAGGGCCCTTCCTCTGGAAACACCATATATTTT. Protein product: CASSSGQGPSSGNTIYF.